This is a list of T cell receptor beta chains from one sample in a study of T cell responses to AZD1222 COVID-19 vaccine. Here immunoSEQ multiplex PCR was the method, and the copy in TCRdb shows in-frame clones only, minus some. The sample carries tens of thousands of clones, approximately 90% recorded once. Sequenced material: peripheral blood, taken 28 days after the second AZD1222 dose. Receptor source: an adult who received the AZD1222 COVID-19 vaccine. The CDR3 runs from the conserved cysteine through the conserved F or W. Clone sizes are given selectively: once, few, many, or a class where the clone is expanded.

v_gene,j_gene,abundance,CDR3aa
TRBV19,TRBJ1-1,NA,CASKSGGKYEAFF
TRBV5-1,TRBJ2-2,NA,CASSHRLAGATGELFF
TRBV27,TRBJ1-2,NA,CASRTVYGYTF
TRBV30,TRBJ1-2,NA,CAWSLGPNYGYTF
TRBV18,TRBJ1-5,NA,CASSTGLPGGQPQHF
TRBV3-1/TRBV3-2,TRBJ1-5,NA,CASSQGHSNQPQHF
TRBV7-8,TRBJ1-1,NA,CASSTQHYNTEAFF
TRBV28,TRBJ1-2,once,CASSFYRTGHLAGQYTF
TRBV6-5,TRBJ1-1,NA,CASRLYEAFF
TRBV2,TRBJ1-5,NA,CASMWQENQPQHF
TRBV19,TRBJ1-4,NA,CASSIQGQGGEKLFF
TRBV19,TRBJ1-1,NA,CASSPAANTEAFF
TRBV5-6,TRBJ1-2,NA,CASSLGRSVYGYTF
TRBV7-6,TRBJ1-6,once,CASSSFGAGGGSYYNSPLHF
TRBV5-1,TRBJ1-1,once,CASSLAPPNTEAFF
TRBV4-1,TRBJ1-2,NA,CASSPEFTGSGYGYTF
TRBV28,TRBJ2-3,NA,CASSNKDTQYF
TRBV19,TRBJ1-1,NA,CASRSTALNTEAFF
TRBV6-5,TRBJ1-1,NA,CASKGLGVGTEAFF
TRBV5-4,TRBJ1-4,NA,CASSSDQGAANEKLFF
TRBV6-4,TRBJ2-3,NA,CASSDSRGAGTDTQYF
TRBV15,TRBJ1-2,once,CATSRDYSGTNYGYTF
TRBV7-9,TRBJ2-7,NA,CASSQPGTGVHEQYF
TRBV12-3/TRBV12-4,TRBJ1-6,NA,CASSPTNSPLHF
TRBV2,TRBJ2-5,NA,CASSERLAVVETQYF
TRBV5-1,TRBJ1-1,NA,CASSLGRGSTEAFF
TRBV4-3,TRBJ1-2,NA,CASSQERGQGAYGYTF
TRBV24-1,TRBJ2-1,NA,CATSDPGRHGHEQFF
TRBV27,TRBJ1-3,once,CASSLGPQGGNTIYF
TRBV15,TRBJ2-5,NA,CATSRDHGETQYF
TRBV30,TRBJ1-2,NA,CAWSPQGYGYTF
TRBV19,TRBJ1-1,NA,CASSIRGSNTEAFF
TRBV14,TRBJ2-6,NA,CASSLDPGRDSGANVLTF
TRBV5-1,TRBJ1-2,NA,CASSLGRTSYGYTF
TRBV15,TRBJ1-6,NA,CATSRDTAGSSPLHF
TRBV5-5,TRBJ1-5,NA,CASSLLTGGLGQPQHF
TRBV27,TRBJ1-1,NA,CASSPGPGTPDLENTEAFF
TRBV9,TRBJ2-2,NA,CASSVRGSNTGELFF
TRBV7-2,TRBJ2-5,NA,CASSPGGARRETQYF
TRBV28,TRBJ1-4,NA,CASSLGGGALNEKLFF
TRBV3-1/TRBV3-2,TRBJ1-5,NA,CASSQDSSHQPQHF
TRBV6-5,TRBJ1-5,NA,CASRPLPGGDQPQHF
TRBV5-5,TRBJ2-7,NA,CASSFRGHAADEQYF
TRBV11-3,TRBJ2-3,NA,CASTGVRDTDTQYF
TRBV6-5,TRBJ2-2,NA,CASMGARDTGELFF
TRBV5-1,TRBJ1-2,few,CASSVQGDGYTF
TRBV7-2,TRBJ1-1,NA,CASSLVVQGSTEAFF
TRBV19,TRBJ1-1,few,CASRPGTGMFEAFF
TRBV6-1,TRBJ1-1,few,CASSEKAGQGNTEAFF
TRBV3-1/TRBV3-2,TRBJ2-5,NA,CASSQGTGGTMETQYF
TRBV4-3,TRBJ2-7,NA,CASSPGTVTPYEQYF
TRBV10-2,TRBJ1-2,once,CASSEGLDYGYTF
TRBV2,TRBJ1-1,NA,CASRPRGLMNTEAFF
TRBV28,TRBJ1-6,once,CASSPREGLRNSPLHF
TRBV16,TRBJ1-2,NA,CASSHDTDYGYTF
TRBV7-2,TRBJ2-1,NA,CASSPPVGAGGSEQFF
TRBV5-1,TRBJ2-3,NA,CASSFGAANYLTDTQYF
TRBV5-1,TRBJ1-3,NA,CASSVPTGEGGNTIYF
TRBV19,TRBJ1-2,NA,CASSLGRRNYGYTF